These 29 T cell receptor beta chains were sequenced from one sample in a study of blood T cell repertoires in COVID-19. The repertoire was sequenced with immunoSEQ multiplex PCR; TCRdb's copy has only in-frame clones and lacks some. The table includes over 150,000 clones, about 88% detected once. Input material: peripheral blood. All receptors come from a man in his late teens or twenties who had recovered from COVID-19.

The V and J genes are TRBV6-5 and TRBJ2-3; possibly TRBD1 for D (6 bases). V was clipped by 8 bases and J by 5 bases, with 17 bases between them. The CDR3 runs to 14 residues. CDR1 is MNHEY, CDR2 SVGAGI, per germline. CDR3 DNA sequence: TGTGCCAGCTTTGGCCGAAGAGGGGGAGATACGCAGTATTTT. It is translated as CASFGRRGGDTQYF.

CDR3 loop: CASSSQTTSTDTQYF. In nucleotides, the CDR3 is TGTGCCAGCAGCTCCCAAACTACTAGCACAGATACGCAGTATTTT. The chain uses TRBV7-2 and TRBJ2-3; D unresolved. Germline lookup yields CDR1 SGHTA and CDR2 FQGNSA. CDR3 length: 15 amino acids. V lost 4 bases, J lost 0 bases, and 11 bases lay in between.

V usage is TRBV4-1 and J usage is TRBJ1-1; D perhaps matches TRBD1 (5 bases). Germline assignment: CDR1 MGHRA and CDR2 YSYEKL. The V end lost 3 bases, the J end lost 7 bases, and 21 bases lay between the germline ends. The CDR3 consists of 16 residues. The CDR3 region has the DNA TGCGCCAGCAGCCATGAAGGGCGCAGGGCCATTAATGAAGCTTTCTTT. Its protein is CASSHEGRRAINEAFF.

V usage is TRBV6-5 and J usage is TRBJ2-7, with 13 bases fitting TRBD2. CDR3 size: 14 residues. Germline-derived CDR1 and CDR2 are MNHEY and SVGAGI. With 4 bases clipped from V and 8 bases from J, the junction kept 5 bases outside the gene matches. The CDR3 spells CASSSGTSGDQQYF. The CDR3, as DNA: TGTGCCAGCAGTTCCGGGACTAGCGGGGACCAGCAGTACTTC.

This chain connects TRBV4-3 to TRBJ2-1, with D possibly being TRBD2 (5 bases). Germline CDR1 reads LGHNA; CDR2 reads YSLEER. CDR3 length: 15 residues. Trimming stripped 0 bases from V and 8 bases from J, with 14 bases between. CDR3 in DNA: TGCGCCAGCAGCCAAGATGAAGACTATGAGTATGAGCAGTTCTTC. Its protein is CASSQDEDYEYEQFF.

The chain joins TRBV11-1 to TRBJ2-3; no reliable D call. The germline gives CDR1 SGHAT, CDR2 FQDESV (reference sequence). V was trimmed by 4 bases and J by 2 bases, leaving 7 bases between them. The length of the CDR3 is 13 residues. CDR3: CASSSELTDTQYF. The CDR3 bases are TGTGCCAGCAGCTCCGAGCTCACAGATACGCAGTATTTT.

This clone appeared once. V is TRBV16 and J is TRBJ2-1; 7 bases are shared with TRBD2. The CDR3 consists of 16 residues. With 0 bases clipped from V and 2 bases from J, the junction kept 4 bases outside the gene matches. Germline V gene data show CDR1 as KGHSY and CDR2 as FQNENV. CDR3 nucleotide sequence: TGTGCCAGCAGCCAATCCTGGCGGGAGCCCTACAATGAGCAGTTCTTC. It translates to CASSQSWREPYNEQFF.

This chain links TRBV7-9 with TRBJ1-2, with 9 bases matching TRBD1. This CDR3 has 16 residues. The ends lost 1 base at V and 1 base at J; junction bases unmatched: 4. Germline V gene data show CDR1 as SEHNR and CDR2 as FQNEAQ (reference sequence). CDR3 nucleotide sequence: TGTGCCAGCAGCTTAGACAGGGGGCAGGATAACTATGGCTACACCTTC. Residues: CASSLDRGQDNYGYTF.

The chain carries TRBV7-8 and TRBJ2-2; TRBD2 aligns across 10 bases. The CDR3 is made up of 18 amino acids. Per germline, CDR1 SGHVS and CDR2 FQNEAQ. Unmatched junction bases numbered 12, after V lost 1 base and J lost 7 bases. Here the CDR3 reads CASSLGLAGGGRGGELFF. DNA of the CDR3: TGTGCCAGCAGCTTAGGACTAGCGGGTGGAGGACGAGGCGGGGAGCTGTTTTTT. The full variable domain, rest sourced from reference TRBV7-8 and TRBJ2-2, is GAGVSQSPRYKVAKRGQDVALRCDPISGHVSLFWYQQALGQGPEFLTYFQNEAQLDKSGLPSDRFFAERPEGSVSTLKIQRTQQEDSAVYLCASSLGLAGGGRGGELFFGEGSRLTVL.

This chain uses TRBV6-2 or TRBV6-3 with TRBJ1-4; 11 positions agree with TRBD1. The germline gives CDR1 MNHEY, CDR2 SVGEGT. With V trimmed by 6 bases and J by 7 bases, 7 bases remained unmatched. The CDR3 consists of 15 residues. The CDR3 sequence is CASSAPGQGAEKLFF. CDR3 nucleotide sequence: TGTGCCAGCAGCGCTCCCGGACAGGGGGCTGAAAAACTGTTTTTT.

The chain carries TRBV24-1 and TRBJ2-1, with a tentative D call TRBD2 (5 bases). Germline CDR1 KGHDR, CDR2 SFDVKD. This CDR3 is built from 12 residues. V shed 5 bases and J shed 11 bases, with 12 bases lying between them. CDR3 coding DNA: TGTGCCACCAGTGCCTTAAGGACTCAGCAGTTCTTC. This encodes CATSALRTQQFF.

The chain combines TRBV30 with TRBJ1-2; D call uncertain. Germline lookup yields CDR1 GTSNPN and CDR2 SVGIG (reference sequence). The CDR3 is 14 residues long. Trimming removed 0 bases from V and 8 bases from J, with 16 bases in between. CDR3: CAWSVSTLLPGYTF. As DNA, the CDR3 is TGTGCCTGGAGTGTATCGACTCTCCTCCCGGGCTACACCTTC.

A single count supports this clone. The V call is TRBV27, the J call TRBJ1-3; 7 nucleotides match TRBD1. The J segment lost 3 bases and the V segment lost 6 bases, leaving 5 bases of the junction unmatched. The germline gives CDR1 MNHEY, CDR2 SMNVEV (reference sequence). The CDR3 totals 14 residues. As DNA, the CDR3 is TGTGCCAGCAGGAGAGGGGGCGATGGAAACACCATATATTTT. Translating it yields CASRRGGDGNTIYF.

The chain employs TRBV12-1 and TRBJ2-4; the tabulated D call, TRBD2, remains unverified against the DNA. TRBV12-1 is designated a pseudogene. The CDR3 runs to 18 residues. Here the CDR3 reads CASSFAGVEILAKNIQYF. CDR3 nucleotide sequence: TGTGCCAGCAGCTTTGCCGGGGTCGAAATCCTAGCCAAAAACATTCAGTACTTC.

The chain couples TRBV11-3 to TRBJ2-3; TRBD1 matches at 9 bases. The CDR3 loop spans 14 amino acids. Germline V gene sequence: CDR1 SGHNT, CDR2 YENEEA. Losses at the gene ends were 4 bases for V and 5 bases for J; bases not matched to a gene: 4. In DNA, the CDR3 is TGTGCCAGCAGCTCAGGACAGGGGCGAGATACGCAGTATTTT. Amino acid sequence: CASSSGQGRDTQYF.

The chain uses TRBV28 and TRBJ2-7, with a possible D match to TRBD1 (6 bases). The CDR3 covers 12 residues. Deletions cut 9 bases from V and 3 bases from J, with 12 bases between. Germline lookup yields CDR1 MDHEN and CDR2 SYDVKM. DNA of the CDR3: TGTGCCAGTACAGGGTCACTCTACGAGCAGTACTTC. Translating gives CASTGSLYEQYF.

This sequence joins TRBV10-1 and TRBJ1-1; 8 bases agree with TRBD1. Germline CDR1 WNHNN, CDR2 SYGVQD (reference sequence). There are 15 residues in the CDR3. Trimming at V came to 5 bases and at J to 1 base, leaving 6 bases not matched to a gene. The CDR3 loop reads CASSSDRGRNTEAFF. For the CDR3, the DNA is TGCGCCAGCAGTTCCGACAGGGGACGGAACACTGAAGCTTTCTTT.

The chain is built from TRBV6-5 and TRBJ2-2, with 7 bases fitting TRBD1. With V trimmed by 7 bases and J by 4 bases, 3 bases remained unmatched. Germline V CDR1 and CDR2: MNHEY, SVGAGI. This CDR3 is built from 13 residues. CDR3 nucleotides: TGTGCCAGCAACCCAGGGGGCACCGGGGAGCTGTTTTTT. This gives the protein CASNPGGTGELFF.

This sequence joins TRBV4-3 and TRBJ2-2; a weak D match, TRBD2 (6 bases). V lost 4 bases and J 6 bases, leaving 18 bases between the germline ends. CDR3 size: 16 residues. Germline loops: CDR1 LGHNA, CDR2 YSLEER. This chain's CDR3 is CASSPSSAWNAGELFF. CDR3 coding DNA: TGCGCCAGCAGCCCTTCTAGCGCTTGGAATGCCGGGGAGCTGTTTTTT.

A few counts support this clone. The chain links TRBV4-3 to TRBJ2-1, with TRBD1 matching over 10 bases. Unmatched junction bases numbered 6, after V lost 5 bases and J lost 8 bases. Germline assignment: CDR1 LGHNA and CDR2 YSLEER. The CDR3 length is 14 residues. The CDR3 here is CASSTRTGGDEQFF. The CDR3 DNA reads as TGCGCCAGCAGCACTCGGACAGGGGGGGATGAGCAGTTCTTC.

The chain couples TRBV7-2 to TRBJ2-1; the D gene is possibly TRBD2 (6 bases). CDR1 is SGHTA, CDR2 FQGNSA, per germline. The CDR3 loop spans 14 amino acids. The germline V and J ends were trimmed by 3 bases and 10 bases, with 16 bases remaining between them. DNA of the CDR3: TGTGCCAGCAGCTTTTCACGGGCGGGGCGGGAGCAGTTCTTC. It is translated as CASSFSRAGREQFF.

This clone was seen just once. The J gene is TRBJ2-2, the V gene TRBV29-1; D is perhaps TRBD1 (6 bases). With 5 bases removed from V and 4 bases from J, the gap between germline ends came to 11 bases. The germline gives CDR1 SQVTM, CDR2 ANQGSEA. This CDR3 comprises 13 residues. The CDR3 DNA reads as TGCAGCGTTAGGACAGAGTCCACCGGGGAGCTGTTTTTT. Amino acid sequence: CSVRTESTGELFF.

The chain links TRBV2 to TRBJ2-7; D is possibly TRBD2 (6 bases). CDR3 size: 17 residues. Germline V gene data show CDR1 as SNHLY and CDR2 as FYNNEI. Deletions cut 5 bases from V and 5 bases from J, with 25 bases between. The chain's CDR3 is CASSLPLLALIGNEQYF. The CDR3 bases are TGTGCCAGCAGTCTCCCGCTACTAGCCCTGATCGGGAACGAGCAGTACTTC.

This rearrangement joins TRBV7-2 to TRBJ2-7; 8 bases are a match to TRBD2. The germline CDR1 and CDR2 sequences are SGHTA and FQGNSA. Trimming took 1 base from V and 6 from J; bases not matched to a gene: 8. The CDR3 extends over 15 amino acids. The CDR3 spells CASSLGASGSSEQYF. In nucleotides, the CDR3 is TGTGCCAGCAGCTTAGGGGCCAGCGGGAGTTCCGAGCAGTACTTC.

The CDR3 sequence: CASSPSAGGLAGGYEQYF. The DNA of the CDR3 is TGTGCCAGCTCACCAAGCGCAGGGGGACTAGCGGGAGGTTACGAGCAGTACTTC. The V call is TRBV18, the J call TRBJ2-7; 15 positions match TRBD2. The V gene end was trimmed by 2 bases and the J gene end by 4 bases; junction bases not matched to a gene: 9. Germline V gene lookup returns CDR1 KGHSH and CDR2 LQKENI. The CDR3 totals 18 residues.

J is TRBJ1-6 and V is TRBV7-8; a weak D match, TRBD1 (6 bases). V lost 4 bases, J lost 0 bases, and 10 bases lay in between. The germline V gene has CDR1 SGHVS and CDR2 FQNEAQ. The CDR3 contains 16 residues. The CDR3 reads CASSSGQSSYNSPLHF. The DNA of the CDR3 is TGTGCCAGCAGCTCTGGACAGAGCTCCTATAATTCACCCCTCCACTTT.

This chain connects TRBV18 to TRBJ2-7; 7 bases map to TRBD1. Looked up from germline, CDR1 is KGHSH and CDR2 is LQKENI. The CDR3 spans 15 residues. The junction had 6 bases not matched to a gene; V was cut back by 3 bases and J by 1 base. The CDR3 DNA is TGTGCCAGCTCACCGCGACAGGGAATATCCTACGAGCAGTACTTC. Protein: CASSPRQGISYEQYF. Drawing the rest from reference TRBV18 and TRBJ2-7, the complete variable domain is NAGVMQNPRHLVRRRGQEARLRCSPMKGHSHVYWYRQLPEEGLKFMVYLQKENIIDESGMPKERFSAEFPKEGPSILRIQQVVRGDSAAYFCASSPRQGISYEQYFGPGTRLTVT.

This clone turned up a few times. The rearrangement uses TRBV19 and TRBJ1-1; no definite D call. The V gene lost 11 bases and the J gene lost 4 bases, with 20 bases spanning the gap. The CDR3 extends over 14 amino acids. CDR1 is LNHDA, CDR2 SQIVND, per germline (reference sequence). Here the CDR3 DNA reads TGTGCCGTGGGCCCGACGGGAAGGCTCACTGAAGCTTTCTTT. As protein: CAVGPTGRLTEAFF. Full variable domain (rest looked up from reference TRBV19 and TRBJ1-1): DGGITQSPKYLFRKEGQNVTLSCEQNLNHDAMYWYRQDPGQGLRLIYYSQIVNDFQKGDIAEGYSVSREKKESFPLTVTSAQKNPTAFYLCAVGPTGRLTEAFFGQGTRLTVV.

The genes are TRBV6-1 and TRBJ2-3, with 10 bases aligning to TRBD2. V was clipped by 2 bases and J by 4 bases; unmatched bases: 3. Germline assignment: CDR1 MNHNS and CDR2 SASEGT. CDR3 length: 15 residues. This chain's CDR3 is CASSELAGEADTQYF. CDR3 in DNA: TGTGCCAGCAGTGAACTAGCGGGAGAGGCAGATACGCAGTATTTT.